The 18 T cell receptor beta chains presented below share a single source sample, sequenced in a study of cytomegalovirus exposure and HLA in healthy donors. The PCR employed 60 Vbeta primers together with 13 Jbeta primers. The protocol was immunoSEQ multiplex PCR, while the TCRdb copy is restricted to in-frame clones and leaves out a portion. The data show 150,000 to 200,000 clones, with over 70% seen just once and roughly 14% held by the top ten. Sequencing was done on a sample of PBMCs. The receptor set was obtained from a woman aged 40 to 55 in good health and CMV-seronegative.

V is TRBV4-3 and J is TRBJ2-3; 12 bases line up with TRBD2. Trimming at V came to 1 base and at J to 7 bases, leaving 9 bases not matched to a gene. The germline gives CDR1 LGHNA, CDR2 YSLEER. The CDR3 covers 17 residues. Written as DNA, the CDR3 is TGCGCCAGCAGCCAAGTTGTGACTAGCGGGAGCATGAATACGCAGTATTTT. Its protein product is CASSQVVTSGSMNTQYF.

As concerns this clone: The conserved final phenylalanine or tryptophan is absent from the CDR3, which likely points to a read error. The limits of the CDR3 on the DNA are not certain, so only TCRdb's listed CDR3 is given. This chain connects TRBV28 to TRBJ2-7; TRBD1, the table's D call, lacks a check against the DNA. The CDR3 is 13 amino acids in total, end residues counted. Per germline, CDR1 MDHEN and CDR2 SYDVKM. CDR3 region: CASSLTDRGRFYI.

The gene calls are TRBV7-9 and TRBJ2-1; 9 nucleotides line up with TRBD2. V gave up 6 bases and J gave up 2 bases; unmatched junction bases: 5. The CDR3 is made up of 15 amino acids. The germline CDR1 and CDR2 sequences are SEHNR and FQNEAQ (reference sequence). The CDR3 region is CASRPSGDPYNEQFF. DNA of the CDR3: TGTGCCAGCAGGCCTAGCGGGGACCCCTACAATGAGCAGTTCTTC.

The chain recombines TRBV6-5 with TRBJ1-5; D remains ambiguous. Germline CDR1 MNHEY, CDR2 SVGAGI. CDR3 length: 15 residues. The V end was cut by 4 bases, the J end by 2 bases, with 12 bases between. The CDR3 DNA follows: TGTGCCAGCAGTTCTTCCCAAACAGGCAATCAGCCCCAGCATTTT. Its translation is CASSSSQTGNQPQHF.

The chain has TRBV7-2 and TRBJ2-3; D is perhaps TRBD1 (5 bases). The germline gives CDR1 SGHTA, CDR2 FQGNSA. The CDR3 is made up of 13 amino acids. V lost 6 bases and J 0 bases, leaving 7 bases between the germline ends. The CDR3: CASRGASTDTQYF. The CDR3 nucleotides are TGTGCCAGCAGAGGGGCTAGCACAGATACGCAGTATTTT.

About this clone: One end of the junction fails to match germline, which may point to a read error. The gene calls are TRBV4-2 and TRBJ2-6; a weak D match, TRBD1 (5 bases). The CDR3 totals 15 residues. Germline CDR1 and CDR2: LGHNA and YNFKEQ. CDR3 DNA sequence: TGTGCCAGCAGCCAAGGCGCGTCTGGGGCCAACGGCCTGACTTTC. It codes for CASSQGASGANGLTF.

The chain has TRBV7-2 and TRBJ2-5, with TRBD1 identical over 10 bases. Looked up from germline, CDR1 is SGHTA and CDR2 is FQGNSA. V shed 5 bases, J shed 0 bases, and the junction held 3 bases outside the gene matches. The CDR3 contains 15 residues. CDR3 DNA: TGTGCCAGCAGCATAGGACAGGGGGACCAAGAGACCCAGTACTTC. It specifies CASSIGQGDQETQYF.

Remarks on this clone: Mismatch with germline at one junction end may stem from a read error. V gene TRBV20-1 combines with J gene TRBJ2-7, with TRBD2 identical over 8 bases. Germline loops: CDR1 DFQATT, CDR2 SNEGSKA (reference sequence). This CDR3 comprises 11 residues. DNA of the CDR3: TGCAGTGCTAGAGATCTGGGACTAGTCCATTTC. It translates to CSARDLGLVHF.

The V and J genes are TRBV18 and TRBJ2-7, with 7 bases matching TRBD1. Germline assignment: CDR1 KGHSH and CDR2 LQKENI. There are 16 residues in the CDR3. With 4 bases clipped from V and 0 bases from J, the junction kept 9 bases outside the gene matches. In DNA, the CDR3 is TGTGCCAGCTCACAAGCTCTAGGGGGCTCCTCCTACGAGCAGTACTTC. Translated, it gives CASSQALGGSSYEQYF.

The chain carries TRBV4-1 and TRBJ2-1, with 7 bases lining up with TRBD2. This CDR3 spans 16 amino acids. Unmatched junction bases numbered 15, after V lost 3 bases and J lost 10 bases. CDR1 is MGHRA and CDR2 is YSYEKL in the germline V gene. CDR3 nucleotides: TGCGCCAGCAGCCACCCTAGCGGTGGGGGACCATTAGAGCAGTTCTTC. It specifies CASSHPSGGGPLEQFF.

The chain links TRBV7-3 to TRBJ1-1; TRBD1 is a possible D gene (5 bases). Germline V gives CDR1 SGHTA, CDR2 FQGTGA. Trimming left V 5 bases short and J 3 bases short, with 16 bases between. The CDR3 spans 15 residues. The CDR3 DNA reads TGTGCCAGCAGCCCGAGCAGGGAAGGTGACACTGAAGCTTTCTTT. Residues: CASSPSREGDTEAFF.

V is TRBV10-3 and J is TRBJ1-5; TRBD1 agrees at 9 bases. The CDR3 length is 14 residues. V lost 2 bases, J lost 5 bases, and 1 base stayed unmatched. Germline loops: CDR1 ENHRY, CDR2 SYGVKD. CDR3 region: CAISERTGDQPQHF. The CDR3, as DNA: TGTGCCATCAGTGAGAGGACAGGGGATCAGCCCCAGCATTTT.

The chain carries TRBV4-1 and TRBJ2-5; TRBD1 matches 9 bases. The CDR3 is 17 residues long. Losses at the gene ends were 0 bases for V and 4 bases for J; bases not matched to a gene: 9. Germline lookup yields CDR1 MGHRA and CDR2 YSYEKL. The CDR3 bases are TGCGCCAGCAGCCAAGAACCACAGGGGGCACTGGCAGAGACCCAGTACTTC. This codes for CASSQEPQGALAETQYF.

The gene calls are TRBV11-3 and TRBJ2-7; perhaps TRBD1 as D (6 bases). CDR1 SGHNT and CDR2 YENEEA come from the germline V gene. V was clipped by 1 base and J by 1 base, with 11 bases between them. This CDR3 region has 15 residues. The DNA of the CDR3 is TGTGCCAGCAGCTTAGGGCCACAGGGATCCTACGAGCAGTACTTC. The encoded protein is CASSLGPQGSYEQYF.

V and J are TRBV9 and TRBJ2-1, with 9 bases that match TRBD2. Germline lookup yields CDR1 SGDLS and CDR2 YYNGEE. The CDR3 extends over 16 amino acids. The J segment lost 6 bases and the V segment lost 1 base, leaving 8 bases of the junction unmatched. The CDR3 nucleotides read TGTGCCAGCAGCGTATCTCTCGCTAGCGGGACCAATGAGCAGTTCTTC. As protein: CASSVSLASGTNEQFF.

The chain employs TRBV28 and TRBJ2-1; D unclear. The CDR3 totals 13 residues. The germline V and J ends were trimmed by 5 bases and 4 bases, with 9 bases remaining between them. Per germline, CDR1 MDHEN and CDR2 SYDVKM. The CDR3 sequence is CASSEVQYNEQFF. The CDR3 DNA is TGTGCCAGCAGTGAAGTACAGTACAATGAGCAGTTCTTC.

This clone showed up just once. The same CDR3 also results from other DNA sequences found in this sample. In DNA form, the CDR3 reads TGCGCCAGCAGCCAAGATAGGCAGGGGGCCTACGAGCAGTACTTC. It translates to CASSQDRQGAYEQYF. J is TRBJ2-7 and V is TRBV4-3, with 7 bases that match TRBD1. With 0 bases clipped from V and 2 bases from J, the junction kept 4 bases outside the gene matches. Germline CDR1 reads LGHNA; CDR2 reads YSLEER. This CDR3 is built from 15 residues.

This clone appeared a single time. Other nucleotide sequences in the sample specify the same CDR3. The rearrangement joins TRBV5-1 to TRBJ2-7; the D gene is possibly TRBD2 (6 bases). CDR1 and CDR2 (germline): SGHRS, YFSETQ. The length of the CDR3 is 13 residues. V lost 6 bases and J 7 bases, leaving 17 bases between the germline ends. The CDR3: CASTPRGISEQYF. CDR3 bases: TGCGCCAGCACACCCCGGGGGATATCGGAGCAGTACTTC.